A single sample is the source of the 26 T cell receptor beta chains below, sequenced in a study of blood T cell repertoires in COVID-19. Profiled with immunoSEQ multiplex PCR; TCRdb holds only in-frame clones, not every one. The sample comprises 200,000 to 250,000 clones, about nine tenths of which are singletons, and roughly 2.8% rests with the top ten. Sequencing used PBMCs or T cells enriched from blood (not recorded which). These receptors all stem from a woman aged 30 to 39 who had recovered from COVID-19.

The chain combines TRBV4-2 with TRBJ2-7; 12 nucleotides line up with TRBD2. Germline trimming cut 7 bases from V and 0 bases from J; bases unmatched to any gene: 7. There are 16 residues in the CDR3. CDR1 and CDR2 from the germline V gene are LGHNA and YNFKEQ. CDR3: CASTPALAGGSYEQYF. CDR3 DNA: TGTGCCAGCACCCCAGCACTAGCGGGGGGCTCCTACGAGCAGTACTTC.

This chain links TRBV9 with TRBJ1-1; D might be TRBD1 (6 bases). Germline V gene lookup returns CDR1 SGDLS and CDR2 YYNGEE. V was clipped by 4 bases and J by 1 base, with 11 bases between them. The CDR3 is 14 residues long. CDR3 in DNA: TGTGCCAGCAGCCCGCGAGGGGGGAACACTGAAGCTTTCTTT. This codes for CASSPRGGNTEAFF.

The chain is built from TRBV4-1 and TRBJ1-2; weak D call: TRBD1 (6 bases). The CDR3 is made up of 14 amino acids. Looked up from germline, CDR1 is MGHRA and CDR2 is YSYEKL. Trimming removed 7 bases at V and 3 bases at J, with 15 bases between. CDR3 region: CASNIQGRDYGYTF. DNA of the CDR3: TGCGCCAGCAACATACAGGGTCGGGACTATGGCTACACCTTC.

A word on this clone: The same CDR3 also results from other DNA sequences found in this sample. The CDR3 spells CASSFSGTEAFF. CDR3 coding DNA: TGTGCCAGCAGCTTCAGTGGCACTGAAGCTTTCTTT. The chain combines TRBV11-3 with TRBJ1-1, with D hard to call. CDR1 is SGHNT and CDR2 is YENEEA in the germline V gene. The CDR3 length is 12 residues. V gave up 3 bases and J gave up 4 bases, with 6 bases separating them.

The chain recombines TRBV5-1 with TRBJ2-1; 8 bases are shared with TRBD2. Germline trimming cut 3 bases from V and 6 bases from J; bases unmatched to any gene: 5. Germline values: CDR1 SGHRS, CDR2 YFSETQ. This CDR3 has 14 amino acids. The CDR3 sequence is CASSSSGLVNEQFF. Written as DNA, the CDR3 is TGCGCCAGCAGCTCCTCGGGACTAGTCAATGAGCAGTTCTTC.

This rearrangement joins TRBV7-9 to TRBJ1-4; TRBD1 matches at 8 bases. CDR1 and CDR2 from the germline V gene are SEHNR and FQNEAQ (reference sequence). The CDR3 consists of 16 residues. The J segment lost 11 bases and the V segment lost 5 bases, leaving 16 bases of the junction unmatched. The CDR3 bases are TGTGCCAGCAGCGTAACAGGGGGGCAGAAGAGAAGGAAACTGTTTTTT. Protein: CASSVTGGQKRRKLFF.

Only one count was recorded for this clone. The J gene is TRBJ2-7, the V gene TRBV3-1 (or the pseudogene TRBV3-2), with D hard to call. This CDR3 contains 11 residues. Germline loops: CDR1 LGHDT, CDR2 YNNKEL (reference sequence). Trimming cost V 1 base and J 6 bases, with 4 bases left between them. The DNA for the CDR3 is TGTGCCAGCAGCCAAGCGAGCGAGCAGTACTTC. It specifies CASSQASEQYF.

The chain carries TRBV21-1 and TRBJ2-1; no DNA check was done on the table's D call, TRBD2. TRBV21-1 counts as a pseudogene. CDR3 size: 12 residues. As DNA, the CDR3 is TGTGCCAGCAGCAAAAAGCTGTATGAGCAGTTCTTC. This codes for CASSKKLYEQFF.

The CDR3 reads CASSPYPGTENEKLFF. CDR3 in DNA: TGTGCCAGCAGCCCTTACCCCGGGACAGAGAATGAAAAACTGTTTTTT. The genes are TRBV7-2 and TRBJ1-4; 7 nucleotides line up with TRBD1. The CDR3 is 16 amino acids. With 5 bases clipped from V and 5 bases from J, the junction kept 11 bases outside the gene matches. The germline V gene has CDR1 SGHTA and CDR2 FQGNSA.

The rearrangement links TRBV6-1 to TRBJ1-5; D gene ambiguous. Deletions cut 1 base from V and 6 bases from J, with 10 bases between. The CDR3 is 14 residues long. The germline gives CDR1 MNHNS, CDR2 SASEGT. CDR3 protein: CASSEGGVPQPQHF. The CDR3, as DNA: TGTGCCAGCAGTGAAGGCGGGGTGCCTCAGCCCCAGCATTTT.

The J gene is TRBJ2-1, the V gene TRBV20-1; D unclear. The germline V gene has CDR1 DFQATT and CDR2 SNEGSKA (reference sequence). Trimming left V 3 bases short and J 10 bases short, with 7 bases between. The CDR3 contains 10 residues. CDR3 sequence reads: CSASYREQFF. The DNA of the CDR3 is TGCAGTGCTAGTTATCGGGAGCAGTTCTTC.

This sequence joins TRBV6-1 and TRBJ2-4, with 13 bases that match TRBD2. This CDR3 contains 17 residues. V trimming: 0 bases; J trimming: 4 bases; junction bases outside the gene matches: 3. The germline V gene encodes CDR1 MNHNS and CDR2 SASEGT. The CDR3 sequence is CASSEAQTSGGKNIQYF. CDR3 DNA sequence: TGTGCCAGCAGTGAAGCCCAGACTAGCGGGGGGAAAAACATTCAGTACTTC.

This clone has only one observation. The CDR3 loop is CASSLGLAGGDEQFF. The CDR3 DNA reads TGTGCCAGCAGCCTTGGACTAGCGGGGGGGGATGAGCAGTTCTTC. J is TRBJ2-1 and V is TRBV7-2; 15 bases fit TRBD2. The CDR3 sequence is 15 residues long. Looked up from germline, CDR1 is SGHTA and CDR2 is FQGNSA. Trimming at V came to 5 bases and at J to 8 bases, leaving 4 bases not matched to a gene.

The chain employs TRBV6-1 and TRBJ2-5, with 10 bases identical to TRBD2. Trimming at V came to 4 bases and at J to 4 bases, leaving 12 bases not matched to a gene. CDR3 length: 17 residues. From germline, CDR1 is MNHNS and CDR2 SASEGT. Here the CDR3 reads CASSGRGSGGWTETQYF. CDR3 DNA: TGTGCCAGCAGTGGACGGGGTAGCGGGGGGTGGACAGAGACCCAGTACTTC.

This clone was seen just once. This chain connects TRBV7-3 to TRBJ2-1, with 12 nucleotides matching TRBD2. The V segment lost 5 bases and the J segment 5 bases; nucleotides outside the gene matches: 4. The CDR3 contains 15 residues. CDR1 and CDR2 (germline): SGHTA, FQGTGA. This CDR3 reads CASSASSGGDNEQFF. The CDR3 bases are TGTGCCAGCAGCGCTTCTAGCGGGGGGGACAATGAGCAGTTCTTC.

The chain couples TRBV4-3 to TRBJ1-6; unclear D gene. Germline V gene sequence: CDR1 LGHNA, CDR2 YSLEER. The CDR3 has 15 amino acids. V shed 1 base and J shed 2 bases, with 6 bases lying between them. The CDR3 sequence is CASSQGDTYNSPLHF. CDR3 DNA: TGCGCCAGCAGCCAAGGCGACACCTATAATTCACCCCTCCACTTT.

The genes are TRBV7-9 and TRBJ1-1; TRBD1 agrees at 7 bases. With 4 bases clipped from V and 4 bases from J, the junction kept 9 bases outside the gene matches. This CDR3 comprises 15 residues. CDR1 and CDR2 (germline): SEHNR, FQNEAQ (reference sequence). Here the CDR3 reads CASSSSGAGGTEAFF. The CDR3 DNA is TGTGCCAGCAGCTCCTCCGGGGCAGGGGGCACTGAAGCTTTCTTT. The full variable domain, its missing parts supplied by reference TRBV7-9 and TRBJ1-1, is DTGVSQNPRHKITKRGQNVTFRCDPISEHNRLYWYRQTLGQGPEFLTYFQNEAQLEKSRLLSDRFSAERPKGSFSTLEIQRTEQGDSAMYLCASSSSGAGGTEAFFGQGTRLTVV.

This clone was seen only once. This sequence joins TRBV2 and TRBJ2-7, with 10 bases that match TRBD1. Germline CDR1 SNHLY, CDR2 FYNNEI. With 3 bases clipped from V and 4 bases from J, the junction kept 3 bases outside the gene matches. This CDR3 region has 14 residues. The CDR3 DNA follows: TGTGCCAGCAGTGAGGGGACAGGGGCTTACGAGCAGTACTTC. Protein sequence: CASSEGTGAYEQYF.

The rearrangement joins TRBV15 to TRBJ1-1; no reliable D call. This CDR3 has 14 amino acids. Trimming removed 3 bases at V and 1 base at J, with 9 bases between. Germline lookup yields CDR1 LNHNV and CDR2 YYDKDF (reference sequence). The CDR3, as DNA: TGTGCCACCAGCAGGCGTGTATCGAACACTGAAGCTTTCTTT. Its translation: CATSRRVSNTEAFF.

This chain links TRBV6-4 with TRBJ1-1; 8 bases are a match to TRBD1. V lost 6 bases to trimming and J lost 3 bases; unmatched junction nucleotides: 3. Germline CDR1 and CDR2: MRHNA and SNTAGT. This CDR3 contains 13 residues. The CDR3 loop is CASRTGEDTEAFF. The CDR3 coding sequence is TGTGCCAGCAGGACAGGGGAGGACACTGAAGCTTTCTTT.

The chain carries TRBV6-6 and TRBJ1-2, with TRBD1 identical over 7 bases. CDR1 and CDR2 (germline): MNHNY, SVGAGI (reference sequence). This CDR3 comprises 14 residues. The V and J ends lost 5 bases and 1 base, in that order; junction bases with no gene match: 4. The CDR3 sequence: CASSVRDSNYGYTF. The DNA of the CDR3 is TGTGCCAGCAGTGTTCGGGACAGTAACTATGGCTACACCTTC.

In DNA, the CDR3 is TGTGCCAGCAGCTGGACGTCTAGGGGGGAAGCTTTCTTT. Translation: CASSWTSRGEAFF. J is TRBJ1-1 and V is TRBV6-5, with a weak D call TRBD1 (6 bases). The germline V gene has CDR1 MNHEY and CDR2 SVGAGI. This CDR3 has 13 amino acids. V was trimmed by 6 bases and J by 8 bases, leaving 16 bases between them.

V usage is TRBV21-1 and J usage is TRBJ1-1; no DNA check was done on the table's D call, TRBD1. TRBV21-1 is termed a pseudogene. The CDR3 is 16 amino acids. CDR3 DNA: TGTGCCAGCAGCAAAATTCCGGGACAGATGAACACTGAAGCTTTCTTT. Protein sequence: CASSKIPGQMNTEAFF.

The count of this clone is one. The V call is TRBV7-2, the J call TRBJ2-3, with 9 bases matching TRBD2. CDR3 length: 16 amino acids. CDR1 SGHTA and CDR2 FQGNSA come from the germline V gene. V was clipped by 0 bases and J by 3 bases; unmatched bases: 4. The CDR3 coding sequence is TGTGCCAGCAGCTTAGCTAGCGGGGGTGAAACAGATACGCAGTATTTT. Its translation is CASSLASGGETDTQYF.

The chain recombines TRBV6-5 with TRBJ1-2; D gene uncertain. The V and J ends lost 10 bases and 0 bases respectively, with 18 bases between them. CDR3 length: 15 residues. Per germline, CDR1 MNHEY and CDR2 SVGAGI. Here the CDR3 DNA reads TGTGCCACCTTGGAAGTTAGCGAGCCTAACTATGGCTACACCTTC. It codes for CATLEVSEPNYGYTF.

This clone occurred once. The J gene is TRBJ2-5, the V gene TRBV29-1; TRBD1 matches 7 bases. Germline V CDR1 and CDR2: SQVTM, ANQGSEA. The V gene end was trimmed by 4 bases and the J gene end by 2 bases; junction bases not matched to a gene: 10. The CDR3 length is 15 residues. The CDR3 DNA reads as TGCAGCGTTGGAGTGACAGGGTTGGGACAAGAGACCCAGTACTTC. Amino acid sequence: CSVGVTGLGQETQYF.